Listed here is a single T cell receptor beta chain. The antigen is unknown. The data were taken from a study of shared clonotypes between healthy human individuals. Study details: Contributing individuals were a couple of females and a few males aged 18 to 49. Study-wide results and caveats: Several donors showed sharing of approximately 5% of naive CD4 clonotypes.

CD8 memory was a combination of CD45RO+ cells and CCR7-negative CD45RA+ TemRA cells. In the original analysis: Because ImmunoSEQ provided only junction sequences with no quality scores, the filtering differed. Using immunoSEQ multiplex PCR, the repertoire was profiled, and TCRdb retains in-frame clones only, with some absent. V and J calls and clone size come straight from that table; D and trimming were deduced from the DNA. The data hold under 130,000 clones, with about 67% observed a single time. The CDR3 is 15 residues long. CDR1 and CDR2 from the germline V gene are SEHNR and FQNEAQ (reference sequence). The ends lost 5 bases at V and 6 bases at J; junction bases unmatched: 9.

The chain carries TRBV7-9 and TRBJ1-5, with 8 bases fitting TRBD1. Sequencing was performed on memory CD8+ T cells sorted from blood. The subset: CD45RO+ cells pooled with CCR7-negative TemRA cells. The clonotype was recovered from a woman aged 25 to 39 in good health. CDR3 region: CASSTDRERGQPQHF. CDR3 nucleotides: TGTGCCAGCAGCACGGACAGGGAGCGTGGTCAGCCCCAGCATTTT.